This T cell receptor beta chain came from a study of blood T cell repertoires in COVID-19. Method: immunoSEQ multiplex PCR; TCRdb's copy keeps in-frame clones and lacks some. Here the sample spans about 170,000 clones, approximately 88% being singletons. The sequenced sample was peripheral blood. This sequence was found in an elderly woman with active or convalescent COVID-19.

The CDR3 sequence is CASSRRGLGSGNTIYF. CDR3 DNA sequence: TGTGCCAGCAGCCGCAGGGGTCTAGGATCTGGAAACACCATATATTTT. The chain joins TRBV11-2 to TRBJ1-3, with a tentative D call TRBD1 (6 bases). CDR1 and CDR2 from the germline V gene are SGHAT and FQNNGV. Trimming removed 5 bases from V and 1 base from J, with 15 bases in between. The CDR3 loop spans 16 amino acids.